The 24 T cell receptor beta chains listed next were all sequenced from one sample in a study of CD8+ T cells in alopecia areata. Sequencing templates came from extracted RNA that was reverse transcribed into cDNA. Repertoires were generated with immunoSEQ multiplex PCR, while TCRdb's copy carries only in-frame clones and drops some. This table has over 100,000 clones, about 47% appearing once. Sequenced material: CD8+ T cells sorted from blood, taken at week 0. All receptors derive from a human donor with alopecia areata.

The CDR3, as DNA: TGTGCCAGCAGCCAAGAAGAAGGTTTCATGAACACTGAAGCTTTCTTT. It yields the protein CASSQEEGFMNTEAFF. The chain is built from TRBV4-2 and TRBJ1-1; no definite D call. V lost 0 bases, J lost 0 bases, and 11 bases lay in between. CDR1 is LGHNA and CDR2 is YNFKEQ in the germline V gene. This CDR3 comprises 16 residues.

The chain has TRBV5-6 and TRBJ2-5; D is unresolved. This CDR3 region has 13 residues. V lost 0 bases, J lost 9 bases, and 12 bases lay in between. Germline CDR1 is SGHDT and CDR2 is YYEEEE. CDR3 in amino acids: CASSLDSHPAQYF. DNA of the CDR3: TGTGCCAGCAGCTTGGACTCCCACCCGGCCCAGTACTTC.

A single count supports this clone. The chain links TRBV25-1 to TRBJ2-5; the match to TRBD1 covers 7 bases. Unmatched junction bases numbered 14, after V lost 2 bases and J lost 5 bases. The CDR3 has 17 amino acids. Per germline, CDR1 MGHDK and CDR2 SYGVNS. CDR3 in amino acids: CASSELTGFGFPETQYF. DNA of the CDR3: TGTGCCAGCAGTGAACTGACAGGGTTCGGCTTCCCGGAGACCCAGTACTTC. The full variable domain, its missing parts supplied by reference TRBV25-1 and TRBJ2-5, is EADIYQTPRYLVIGTGKKITLECSQTMGHDKMYWYQQDPGMELHLIHYSYGVNSTEKGDLSSESTVSRIRTEHFPLTLESARPSHTSQYLCASSELTGFGFPETQYFGPGTRLLVL.

V is TRBV29-1 and J is TRBJ2-7, with 8 nucleotides matching TRBD2. Trimming at V came to 5 bases and at J to 2 bases, leaving 5 bases not matched to a gene. There are 13 residues in the CDR3. The germline V gene encodes CDR1 SQVTM and CDR2 ANQGSEA. The CDR3 DNA follows: TGCAGCGTTTTGGGCGGGGGGACCTACGAGCAGTACTTC. Translating it yields CSVLGGGTYEQYF.

A few counts support this clone. The genes are TRBV11-2 and TRBJ1-2; D might be TRBD1 (6 bases). Trimming took off 5 bases at V and 8 bases at J, with 15 bases between the two ends. Germline V gene sequence: CDR1 SGHAT, CDR2 FQNNGV. The CDR3 is made up of 13 amino acids. CDR3 sequence (DNA): TGTGCCAGCAGCCTAGGACAGTCGCGCGGCTACACCTTC. It yields the protein CASSLGQSRGYTF. Variable domain in full (rest from reference TRBV11-2 and TRBJ1-2): EAGVAQSPRYKIIEKRQSVAFWCNPISGHATLYWYQQILGQGPKLLIQFQNNGVVDDSQLPKDRFSAERLKGVDSTLKIQPAKLEDSAVYLCASSLGQSRGYTFGSGTRLTVV.

CDR3 sequence reads: CASSLTGAEKLFF. Here the CDR3 DNA reads TGTGCCAGCAGTTTGACAGGGGCGGAAAAACTGTTTTTT. V gene TRBV27 combines with J gene TRBJ1-4, with TRBD1 identical over 8 bases. CDR3 length: 13 residues. Germline V gene data show CDR1 as MNHEY and CDR2 as SMNVEV (reference sequence). V trimming: 3 bases; J trimming: 8 bases; junction bases outside the gene matches: 2.

This clone has more than one count but fewer than ten. The rearrangement joins TRBV10-3 to TRBJ2-3, with D perhaps matching TRBD2 (5 bases). The CDR3 runs to 16 residues. Trimming removed 3 bases from V and 1 base from J, with 14 bases in between. Germline loops: CDR1 ENHRY, CDR2 SYGVKD. This CDR3 reads CAISDPTSLGTDTQYF. CDR3 nucleotide sequence: TGTGCCATCAGTGACCCCACATCACTAGGCACAGATACGCAGTATTTT.

This clone has a handful of counts. At the DNA level, this CDR3 is encoded by other sequences in the same sample as well. The rearrangement links TRBV7-3 to TRBJ1-1; no definite D call. The CDR3 loop spans 13 amino acids. Trimming took off 2 bases at V and 1 base at J, with 5 bases between the two ends. Germline assignment: CDR1 SGHTA and CDR2 FQGTGA. The CDR3 loop is CASSLGQNTEAFF. The DNA for the CDR3 is TGTGCCAGCAGCTTAGGTCAGAACACTGAAGCTTTCTTT.

This rearrangement joins TRBV11-2 to TRBJ2-2; 8 bases align to TRBD1. V was pared by 1 base and J by 3 bases, with 1 base of the junction left unmatched. The CDR3 length is 15 residues. Germline lookup yields CDR1 SGHAT and CDR2 FQNNGV. Here the CDR3 DNA reads TGTGCCAGCAGCTTAGTGGGACAGGACACCGGGGAGCTGTTTTTT. It translates to CASSLVGQDTGELFF.

About this clone itself: One end of the junction varies from germline; a read error may be responsible. The chain is built from TRBV7-7 and TRBJ2-5; D remains ambiguous. Germline V gene sequence: CDR1 SSHAT, CDR2 FNYEAQ (reference sequence). The CDR3 length is 13 residues. The CDR3 sequence is CASSPLGPETQYF. Here the CDR3 DNA reads TGTGCTAGCAGCCCCCTCGGACCTGAGACCCAGTACTTC. Full variable domain (missing parts from reference TRBV7-7 and TRBJ2-5): GAGVSQSPRYKVTKRGQDVTLRCDPISSHATLYWYQQALGQGPEFLTYFNYEAQPDKSGLPSDRFSAERPEGSISTLTIQRTEQRDSAMYRCASSPLGPETQYFGPGTRLLVL.

The chain joins TRBV6-6 to TRBJ2-1; 9 bases map to TRBD2. J was trimmed by 5 bases and V by 0 bases; bases with no gene match: 5. Germline CDR1 and CDR2: MNHNY and SVGAGI (reference sequence). This CDR3 spans 16 amino acids. CDR3 region: CASSYSQRGVNNEQFF. CDR3 nucleotide sequence: TGTGCCAGCAGTTACTCACAGCGGGGGGTGAACAATGAGCAGTTCTTC.

J is TRBJ2-3 and V is TRBV15; 11 positions match TRBD2. V lost 8 bases to trimming and J lost 6 bases; unmatched junction nucleotides: 13. Per the germline V gene, CDR1 is LNHNV and CDR2 is YYDKDF (reference sequence). The CDR3 consists of 16 residues. The CDR3 region is CATQGRLAGPSDTQYF. The CDR3 nucleotides read TGTGCCACCCAGGGTAGACTAGCGGGGCCGTCTGATACGCAGTATTTT.

This clone has just a few counts. The chain carries TRBV7-9 and TRBJ2-5; D is ambiguous. The germline CDR1 and CDR2 sequences are SEHNR and FQNEAQ (reference sequence). This CDR3 contains 13 residues. Trimming stripped 4 bases from V and 0 bases from J, with 6 bases between. The CDR3, as DNA: TGTGCCAGCAGCTCCCCAGACCAAGAGACCCAGTACTTC. This gives the protein CASSSPDQETQYF.

V and J are TRBV13 and TRBJ1-2; D is uncertain. The V end was cut by 0 bases, the J end by 4 bases, with 12 bases between. The CDR3 runs 15 residues. CDR1 PRHDT and CDR2 FYEKMQ come from the germline V gene (reference sequence). The CDR3 is CASSLGVAEVYGYTF. DNA for the CDR3: TGTGCCAGCAGCTTAGGGGTTGCAGAGGTCTATGGCTACACCTTC.

This clone was counted between two and nine times. The V and J genes are TRBV30 and TRBJ2-7; 7 bases fit TRBD2. The germline gives CDR1 GTSNPN, CDR2 SVGIG (reference sequence). V lost 2 bases and J lost 6; bases outside the gene matches: 4. The CDR3 totals 12 residues. CDR3 nucleotide sequence: TGTGCCTGGAGTTACGGGACTATCGAGCAGTACTTC. Translation gives CAWSYGTIEQYF.

This clone came up a few times. The chain combines TRBV6-5 with TRBJ1-2; a weak D match, TRBD1 (5 bases). The V end lost 0 bases, the J end lost 6 bases, and 11 bases lay between the germline ends. CDR1 and CDR2 from the germline V gene are MNHEY and SVGAGI. This CDR3 contains 14 residues. CDR3 sequence: CASSYSPGLDGYTF. CDR3 nucleotides: TGTGCCAGCAGTTACTCGCCAGGGTTGGATGGCTACACCTTC.

There are a few counts of this clone. The chain couples TRBV2 to TRBJ2-2; D may be TRBD1 (6 bases). This CDR3 region has 15 residues. Germline V CDR1 and CDR2: SNHLY, FYNNEI. The V and J ends lost 3 bases and 1 base respectively, with 9 bases between them. DNA of the CDR3: TGTGCCAGCAGTGACAGGGGAATGAACACCGGGGAGCTGTTTTTT. This codes for CASSDRGMNTGELFF. The variable domain in full, completed from reference TRBV2 and TRBJ2-2, reads EPEVTQTPSHQVTQMGQEVILRCVPISNHLYFYWYRQILGQKVEFLVSFYNNEISEKSEIFDDQFSVERPDGSNFTLKIRSTKLEDSAMYFCASSDRGMNTGELFFGEGSRLTVL.

This clone was observed a single time. J is TRBJ1-1 and V is TRBV13, with TRBD1 matching over 9 bases. Germline V gene lookup returns CDR1 PRHDT and CDR2 FYEKMQ (reference sequence). V shed 4 bases, J shed 5 bases, and the junction held 8 bases outside the gene matches. CDR3 length: 15 amino acids. In DNA form, the CDR3 reads TGTGCCAGCAGCTACAAGACAGGGGGAAGGACTGAAGCTTTCTTT. This gives the protein CASSYKTGGRTEAFF.

This clone was seen a few times. The rearrangement uses TRBV10-3 and TRBJ2-6; no clear D gene. The CDR3 is 14 residues long. Germline V gives CDR1 ENHRY, CDR2 SYGVKD. Deletions cut 3 bases from V and 2 bases from J, with 5 bases between. CDR3 sequence reads: CAISDLPGANVLTF. The DNA for the CDR3 is TGTGCCATCAGTGACCTCCCTGGGGCCAACGTCCTGACTTTC.

This chain uses TRBV5-1 with TRBJ2-1; D is ambiguous. There are 13 residues in the CDR3. Germline V gene data show CDR1 as SGHRS and CDR2 as YFSETQ. V gave up 0 bases and J gave up 5 bases, with 6 bases separating them. The CDR3 spells CASSLVADNEQFF. The CDR3 coding sequence is TGCGCCAGCAGCTTGGTGGCAGACAATGAGCAGTTCTTC.

This chain links TRBV30 with TRBJ1-3, with D unclear. The V gene lost 4 bases and the J gene lost 0 bases, with 7 bases spanning the gap. This CDR3 has 13 amino acids. CDR1 GTSNPN and CDR2 SVGIG come from the germline V gene (reference sequence). In DNA form, the CDR3 reads TGTGCCTGGAATCCCAGCTCTGGAAACACCATATATTTT. It yields the protein CAWNPSSGNTIYF.

The CDR3 region is CASSPWTIENSPLHF. In nucleotides, the CDR3 is TGTGCCAGCAGCCCTTGGACTATAGAGAATTCACCCCTCCACTTT. The chain is built from TRBV7-9 and TRBJ1-6; D not resolved. Trimming removed 5 bases at V and 7 bases at J, with 15 bases between. The CDR3 is 15 residues long. Germline values: CDR1 SEHNR, CDR2 FQNEAQ (reference sequence).

The rearrangement links TRBV29-1 to TRBJ1-1; a weak D match, TRBD1 (6 bases). This CDR3 has 14 amino acids. Trimming stripped 4 bases from V and 4 bases from J, with 16 bases between. The germline CDR1 and CDR2 sequences are SQVTM and ANQGSEA. The CDR3 DNA sequence: TGCAGCGTTGTTCGCCCTGGACAGCTCACTGAAGCTTTCTTT. Residues: CSVVRPGQLTEAFF.

This clone was seen more than once but under ten times. The chain recombines TRBV4-2 with TRBJ1-5; D not certain. Deletions cut 0 bases from V and 1 base from J, with 10 bases between. The CDR3 spans 16 residues. Germline V gene sequence: CDR1 LGHNA, CDR2 YNFKEQ. The CDR3 is CASSQDVTYSNQPQHF. The CDR3 coding sequence is TGTGCCAGCAGCCAAGATGTTACTTACAGCAATCAGCCCCAGCATTTT.